These 30 T cell receptor beta chains were sequenced from one sample in a study of T cells in narcolepsy. This table comes from immunoSEQ multiplex PCR, and its TCRdb copy is limited to in-frame clones, with some not included. This table has about 40,000 clones, around 88% appearing once. The source material was CD45RA- memory CD4+ T cells from PBMCs. These receptors were obtained from a human donor with narcolepsy.

The CDR3 DNA reads as TGTGCCAGCAGTTCGCCGGACACTGGAAACACCATATATTTT. This sequence encodes CASSSPDTGNTIYF. The genes are TRBV21-1 and TRBJ1-3; the D call of TRBD1 is as the table states it, not checked on the DNA. TRBV21-1 is marked as a pseudogene. The CDR3 is 14 amino acids.

The chain joins TRBV7-3 to TRBJ2-1, with TRBD2 matching 8 bases. This CDR3 comprises 14 residues. V gave up 4 bases and J gave up 9 bases; unmatched junction bases: 8. CDR1 SGHTA and CDR2 FQGTGA come from the germline V gene. CDR3 sequence (DNA): TGTGCCAGCAGCTATAAGCGGGAGTCGCTTGAGCAGTTCTTC. Encoded protein: CASSYKRESLEQFF.

The rearrangement links TRBV5-4 to TRBJ2-7; tentative D call: TRBD1 (5 bases). Trimming removed 0 bases from V and 3 bases from J, with 10 bases in between. CDR1 and CDR2 from the germline V gene are SGHNT and YYREEE (reference sequence). CDR3 length: 14 amino acids. CDR3 amino acids: CASSLGQLFYEQYF. Here the CDR3 DNA reads TGTGCCAGCAGCTTGGGACAGCTATTCTACGAGCAGTACTTC.

This chain uses TRBV28 with TRBJ1-1, with D possibly being TRBD1 (5 bases). The CDR3 length is 14 residues. Trimming left V 10 bases short and J 5 bases short, with 20 bases between. CDR1 MDHEN and CDR2 SYDVKM come from the germline V gene. The CDR3: CATSYRSGGTEAFF. DNA of the CDR3: TGTGCCACATCATACAGGTCGGGGGGAACTGAAGCTTTCTTT.

The chain combines TRBV5-1 with TRBJ2-5; 10 bases match TRBD1. The CDR3 is 15 residues long. The ends lost 1 base at V and 6 bases at J; junction bases unmatched: 6. Germline CDR1 and CDR2: SGHRS and YFSETQ. CDR3 nucleotides: TGCGCCAGCAGCTTGCAGTGGGACAGGGGCCAGACCCAGTACTTC. Its translation: CASSLQWDRGQTQYF.

This clone was found a few times. The chain recombines TRBV18 with TRBJ1-4; D is unclear. CDR1 is KGHSH and CDR2 is LQKENI in the germline V gene. CDR3 size: 15 residues. V gave up 2 bases and J gave up 5 bases, with 12 bases separating them. CDR3 nucleotide sequence: TGTGCCAGCTCACCATCGGGGTTAGGGAATGAAAAACTGTTTTTT. This encodes CASSPSGLGNEKLFF.

The chain links TRBV15 to TRBJ1-2; tentatively, D is TRBD1 (6 bases). CDR1 and CDR2 from the germline V gene are LNHNV and YYDKDF (reference sequence). Trimming stripped 5 bases from V and 7 bases from J, with 14 bases between. This CDR3 is 13 amino acids long. The chain's CDR3 is CATSETGRGGYTF. In nucleotides, the CDR3 is TGTGCCACCAGCGAAACAGGGAGAGGTGGCTACACCTTC.

The rearrangement joins TRBV2 to TRBJ2-1, with TRBD2 matching 9 bases. V trimming: 6 bases; J trimming: 6 bases; junction bases outside the gene matches: 6. The CDR3 covers 14 residues. Germline CDR1 SNHLY, CDR2 FYNNEI. CDR3 DNA: TGTGCCAGCAGGCGGGAGGGGCCGTCCAATGAGCAGTTCTTC. Its translation: CASRREGPSNEQFF.

V and J are TRBV19 and TRBJ1-1; TRBD1 is a possible D gene (5 bases). The CDR3 is 13 residues long. The V and J ends lost 1 base and 5 bases respectively, with 8 bases between them. Germline CDR1 is LNHDA and CDR2 is SQIVND (reference sequence). The CDR3 coding sequence is TGTGCCAGTAGTATAGGGCAGGGTACTGAAGCTTTCTTT. This codes for CASSIGQGTEAFF. The variable domain in full, with the rest retrieved from reference TRBV19 and TRBJ1-1, is DGGITQSPKYLFRKEGQNVTLSCEQNLNHDAMYWYRQDPGQGLRLIYYSQIVNDFQKGDIAEGYSVSREKKESFPLTVTSAQKNPTAFYLCASSIGQGTEAFFGQGTRLTVV.

The gene calls are TRBV27 and TRBJ2-2; no firm D call. The CDR3 has 13 amino acids. Germline-derived CDR1 and CDR2 are MNHEY and SMNVEV (reference sequence). Trimming removed 3 bases from V and 0 bases from J, with 2 bases in between. This CDR3 is CASSFTNTGELFF. The CDR3 DNA reads TGTGCCAGCAGTTTTACGAACACCGGGGAGCTGTTTTTT.

The chain combines TRBV6-1 with TRBJ2-7; the D gene is possibly TRBD1 (6 bases). The CDR3 has 12 residues. Trimming cost V 6 bases and J 7 bases, with 13 bases left between them. The V gene's germline CDR1 is MNHNS and CDR2 SASEGT. Written as DNA, the CDR3 is TGTGCCAGCAGGGAACAGGGTAGGGAGCAGTACTTC. This sequence encodes CASREQGREQYF.

The chain links TRBV6-5 to TRBJ2-1; 9 bases align to TRBD1. The V segment lost 6 bases and the J segment 3 bases; nucleotides outside the gene matches: 6. Germline V gives CDR1 MNHEY, CDR2 SVGAGI. The CDR3 totals 15 residues. The CDR3 loop reads CASSLTGQGYNEQFF. The CDR3 DNA reads TGTGCCAGCAGCCTCACGGGACAGGGCTACAATGAGCAGTTCTTC.

This clone was picked up a small number of times. This rearrangement joins TRBV7-3 to TRBJ2-3; 9 nucleotides line up with TRBD1. V was pared by 2 bases and J by 7 bases, with 7 bases of the junction left unmatched. Germline V CDR1 and CDR2: SGHTA, FQGTGA. This CDR3 is built from 15 residues. The CDR3 bases are TGTGCCAGCAGCTTACTCGCGGACAGGGGTAATACGCAGTATTTT. Its translation is CASSLLADRGNTQYF.

CDR3 in amino acids: CASSSGTGGDEKLFF. The CDR3 DNA sequence: TGTGCCAGCAGTTCCGGGACAGGGGGGGATGAAAAACTGTTTTTT. V gene TRBV6-1 combines with J gene TRBJ1-4; 11 nucleotides line up with TRBD1. V trimming: 5 bases; J trimming: 6 bases; junction bases outside the gene matches: 5. Germline CDR1 MNHNS, CDR2 SASEGT. The CDR3 loop spans 15 amino acids.

The rearrangement uses TRBV6-1 and TRBJ2-1; 7 bases line up with TRBD1. J gave up 4 bases and V 4 bases, and 13 bases lay outside the gene matches. The CDR3 totals 17 residues. CDR1 and CDR2 (germline): MNHNS, SASEGT. The DNA of the CDR3 is TGTGCCAGCAGTGTATTACCCAAACTGGGACAGTACAATGAGCAGTTCTTC. This encodes CASSVLPKLGQYNEQFF.

V usage is TRBV10-3 and J usage is TRBJ2-5; 7 nucleotides align to TRBD2. J was trimmed by 5 bases and V by 0 bases; bases with no gene match: 3. The germline V gene has CDR1 ENHRY and CDR2 SYGVKD. The CDR3 covers 14 residues. CDR3 protein: CAISESLGGETQYF. The CDR3 DNA reads TGTGCCATCAGTGAGTCATTGGGAGGGGAGACCCAGTACTTC.

The genes are TRBV19 and TRBJ2-2; D might be TRBD1 (5 bases). The CDR3 is 14 amino acids. Trimming removed 5 bases from V and 6 bases from J, with 13 bases in between. CDR1 is LNHDA, CDR2 SQIVND, per germline (reference sequence). The CDR3 loop is CASSVITGSGELFF. In DNA form, the CDR3 reads TGTGCCAGTAGTGTAATTACAGGATCCGGGGAGCTGTTTTTT.

The V call is TRBV27, the J call TRBJ1-2; D not certain. The CDR3 consists of 13 residues. The ends were cut back, 3 bases at V and 4 bases at J, with 9 bases in the middle. From germline, CDR1 is MNHEY and CDR2 SMNVEV (reference sequence). CDR3 region: CASSFVGSYGYTF. In nucleotides, the CDR3 is TGTGCCAGCAGTTTTGTAGGGAGCTATGGCTACACCTTC.

This rearrangement joins TRBV11-1 to TRBJ2-2; no clear D. The V end was cut by 1 base, the J end by 0 bases, with 6 bases between. From germline, CDR1 is SGHAT and CDR2 FQDESV (reference sequence). The CDR3 runs 15 residues. The CDR3 region is CASSLGATNTGELFF. The CDR3 region has the DNA TGTGCCAGCAGCTTAGGGGCCACGAACACCGGGGAGCTGTTTTTT.

This chain links TRBV6-1 with TRBJ2-3, with 10 bases identical to TRBD2. The V and J ends lost 0 bases and 7 bases, in that order; junction bases with no gene match: 4. The length of the CDR3 is 15 residues. Germline lookup yields CDR1 MNHNS and CDR2 SASEGT. The CDR3 loop is CASSEAASGRHTQYF. CDR3 bases: TGTGCCAGCAGTGAAGCGGCTAGCGGGAGACATACGCAGTATTTT.

The chain recombines TRBV29-1 with TRBJ1-1; D is unclear. Germline V gene data show CDR1 as SQVTM and CDR2 as ANQGSEA. The CDR3 loop spans 14 amino acids. V was clipped by 6 bases and J by 1 base, with 15 bases between them. For the CDR3, the DNA is TGCAGCGTGGCCTCTAGGCAGACGAACACTGAAGCTTTCTTT. This codes for CSVASRQTNTEAFF.

V gene TRBV6-6 combines with J gene TRBJ1-1; D perhaps matches TRBD1 (6 bases). The V end was cut by 4 bases, the J end by 1 base, with 16 bases between. Germline CDR1 and CDR2: MNHNY and SVGAGI (reference sequence). The CDR3 totals 16 residues. CDR3 sequence: CASSFARGGANTEAFF. Written as DNA, the CDR3 is TGTGCCAGCAGTTTCGCACGGGGGGGCGCGAACACTGAAGCTTTCTTT.

This clone has just one count. The chain joins TRBV6-5 to TRBJ2-7, with D maybe TRBD2 (6 bases). The CDR3 contains 14 residues. V shed 2 bases and J shed 4 bases, with 12 bases lying between them. Per the germline V gene, CDR1 is MNHEY and CDR2 is SVGAGI. CDR3 DNA: TGTGCCAGCAGTTACCAACCGCGGGGTTACGAGCAGTACTTC. This translates into CASSYQPRGYEQYF.

Details on this clone: The junction differs from germline at one of its ends, possibly a read error. The V and J genes are TRBV7-2 and TRBJ2-1, with 12 nucleotides matching TRBD2. The germline gives CDR1 SGHTA, CDR2 FQGNSA. The CDR3 loop spans 18 amino acids. This CDR3 reads CASSLVGLAGPPYNEQFF. In nucleotides, the CDR3 is TGTGCCAGCAGTTTAGTAGGACTAGCGGGACCACCCTACAATGAGCAGTTCTTC.

The V call is TRBV7-6, the J call TRBJ2-5; no clear D gene. The DNA end lines up better with TRBJ2-7; the J call may be wrong. CDR1 and CDR2 (germline): SGHVS, FNYEAQ. This CDR3 region has 13 residues. The CDR3 loop reads CASSSTPAYEQYF. CDR3 nucleotides: TGTGCCAGCAGCTCGACTCCCGCATACGAGCAGTACTTC.

The chain recombines TRBV6-5 with TRBJ1-3; D may be TRBD1 (5 bases). The CDR3 spans 14 residues. Germline V gene sequence: CDR1 MNHEY, CDR2 SVGAGI. Deletions cut 7 bases from V and 4 bases from J, with 14 bases between. CDR3 in DNA: TGTGCCAGCATCCCACCCCGGGGGGGAAACACCATATATTTT. This codes for CASIPPRGGNTIYF.

The V and J genes are TRBV5-1 and TRBJ2-2, with D possibly being TRBD2 (6 bases). V lost 1 base to trimming and J lost 4 bases, with 14 bases between them. This CDR3 region has 16 residues. The V gene's germline CDR1 is SGHRS and CDR2 YFSETQ. CDR3 nucleotide sequence: TGCGCCAGCAGCTTGCAAGGGGACTCTACCACCGGGGAGCTGTTTTTT. Encoded protein: CASSLQGDSTTGELFF. Full variable domain (remainder filled in from reference TRBV5-1 and TRBJ2-2): KAGVTQTPRYLIKTRGQQVTLSCSPISGHRSVSWYQQTPGQGLQFLFEYFSETQRNKGNFPGRFSGRQFSNSRSEMNVSTLELGDSALYLCASSLQGDSTTGELFFGEGSRLTVL.

The gene calls are TRBV5-1 and TRBJ2-3; TRBD2 matches 8 bases. The junction had 2 bases not matched to a gene; V was cut back by 4 bases and J by 1 base. CDR1 SGHRS and CDR2 YFSETQ come from the germline V gene. The CDR3 consists of 14 residues. This CDR3 reads CASSDGRGTDTQYF. The CDR3 DNA is TGCGCCAGCAGCGACGGGAGGGGCACAGATACGCAGTATTTT.

The chain combines TRBV5-8 with TRBJ2-1; perhaps TRBD2 as D (6 bases). Germline CDR1 and CDR2: SGHTS and YDEGEE. This CDR3 region has 16 residues. The V gene lost 2 bases and the J gene lost 7 bases, with 19 bases spanning the gap. Written as DNA, the CDR3 is TGTGCCAGCAGCTTTTCGCGGGGCCTGGTATCAAATGAGCAGTTCTTC. Translating it yields CASSFSRGLVSNEQFF.

Here the CDR3 reads CASSSRGGLVGTEAFF. CDR3 nucleotide sequence: TGTGCCAGCAGCTCCCGAGGAGGGCTTGTTGGGACTGAAGCTTTCTTT. The genes are TRBV11-3 and TRBJ1-1; no reliable D call. Germline V gives CDR1 SGHNT, CDR2 YENEEA. CDR3 length equals 16 residues. The V end was cut by 4 bases, the J end by 5 bases, with 20 bases between.